This TCR beta chain derives from a study of early T cells in non-severe SARS-CoV-2 infection. Study in general: Chains stayed unpaired after sequencing of bulk RNA from unsorted whole blood.

Ten or more counts support this clonotype. Its antigen is unidentified. Findings of the study overall: Clonotype matching in VDJdb favored anti-spike CD8 responses and did not capture private and CD4 specificities.

Individually, cDNA molecules had unique molecular identifiers attached to them. TCRdb ran MiXCR on the 5' RACE reads and lists one entry per CDR3 protein. The sample gives about 76,000 distinct CDR3 sequences, roughly 10% of which show up once; approximately 4.8% is in the top ten. The TCR comes from an adult who was a healthcare worker with PCR-confirmed SARS-CoV-2 infection or an uninfected control (not recorded which). Sequencing was performed on whole blood.

CDR3 protein: CASSQGRRYYEQYF. DNA of the CDR3: TGTGCCAGCAGCCAAGGTAGGCGCTACTACGAGCAGTACTTC. The rearrangement links TRBV3-1 to TRBJ2-7; D unresolved. CDR1 LGHDT and CDR2 YNNKEL come from the germline V gene (reference sequence). This CDR3 is 14 amino acids long. Trimming removed 1 base from V and 3 bases from J, with 10 bases in between.